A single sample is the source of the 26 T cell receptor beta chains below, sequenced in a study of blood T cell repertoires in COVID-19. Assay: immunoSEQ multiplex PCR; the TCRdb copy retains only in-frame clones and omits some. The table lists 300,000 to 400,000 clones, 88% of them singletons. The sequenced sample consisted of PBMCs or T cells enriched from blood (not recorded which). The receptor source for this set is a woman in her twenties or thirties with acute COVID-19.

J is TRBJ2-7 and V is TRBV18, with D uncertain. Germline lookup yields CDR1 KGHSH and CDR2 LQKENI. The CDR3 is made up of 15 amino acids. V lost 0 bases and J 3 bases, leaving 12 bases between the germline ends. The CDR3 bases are TGTGCCAGCTCACCACCGTATCATGAGAGCTACGAGCAGTACTTC. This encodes CASSPPYHESYEQYF.

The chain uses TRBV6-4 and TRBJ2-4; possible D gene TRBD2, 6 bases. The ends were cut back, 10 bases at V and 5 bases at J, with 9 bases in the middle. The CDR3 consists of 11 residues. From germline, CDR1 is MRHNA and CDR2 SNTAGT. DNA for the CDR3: TGTGCCACGCGGGATCAAAACATTCAGTACTTC. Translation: CATRDQNIQYF.

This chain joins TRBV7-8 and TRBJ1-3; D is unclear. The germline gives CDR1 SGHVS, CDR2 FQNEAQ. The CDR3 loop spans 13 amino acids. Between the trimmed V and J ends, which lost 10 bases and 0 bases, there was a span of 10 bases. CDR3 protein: CATRVRSGNTIYF. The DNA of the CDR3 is TGTGCCACTAGAGTCCGCTCTGGAAACACCATATATTTT.

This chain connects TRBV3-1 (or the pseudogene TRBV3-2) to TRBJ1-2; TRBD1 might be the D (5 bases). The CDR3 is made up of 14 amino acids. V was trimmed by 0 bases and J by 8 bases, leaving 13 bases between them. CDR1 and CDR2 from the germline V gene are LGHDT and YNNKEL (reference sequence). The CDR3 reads CASSQDPGPDGYTF. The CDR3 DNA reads TGTGCCAGCAGCCAAGATCCAGGGCCCGACGGCTACACCTTC.

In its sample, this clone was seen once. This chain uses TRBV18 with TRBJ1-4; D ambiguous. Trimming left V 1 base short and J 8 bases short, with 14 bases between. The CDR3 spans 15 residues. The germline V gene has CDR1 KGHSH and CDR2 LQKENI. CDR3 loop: CASSPLRDRGEKLFF. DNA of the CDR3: TGTGCCAGCTCACCACTGAGGGATCGAGGCGAAAAACTGTTTTTT.

The CDR3 here is CASSSRLAGGTGELFF. CDR3 bases: TGCGCCAGCAGCTCCCGACTAGCGGGGGGGACCGGGGAGCTGTTTTTT. This chain uses TRBV5-1 with TRBJ2-2; 14 bases are shared with TRBD2. This CDR3 has 16 amino acids. CDR1 is SGHRS and CDR2 is YFSETQ in the germline V gene. The V and J ends lost 3 bases and 5 bases, in that order; junction bases with no gene match: 3. The whole variable domain, remainder taken from reference TRBV5-1 and TRBJ2-2, is KAGVTQTPRYLIKTRGQQVTLSCSPISGHRSVSWYQQTPGQGLQFLFEYFSETQRNKGNFPGRFSGRQFSNSRSEMNVSTLELGDSALYLCASSSRLAGGTGELFFGEGSRLTVL.

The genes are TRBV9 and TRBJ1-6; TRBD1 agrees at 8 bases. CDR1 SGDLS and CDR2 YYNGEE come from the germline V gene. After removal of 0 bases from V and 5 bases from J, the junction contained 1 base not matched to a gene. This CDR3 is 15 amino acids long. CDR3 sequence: CASSVGTGNNSPLHF. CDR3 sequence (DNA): TGTGCCAGCAGCGTAGGGACAGGGAATAATTCACCCCTCCACTTT. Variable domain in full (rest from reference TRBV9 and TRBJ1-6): DSGVTQTPKHLITATGQRVTLRCSPRSGDLSVYWYQQSLDQGLQFLIQYYNGEERAKGNILERFSAQQFPDLHSELNLSSLELGDSALYFCASSVGTGNNSPLHFGNGTRLTVT.

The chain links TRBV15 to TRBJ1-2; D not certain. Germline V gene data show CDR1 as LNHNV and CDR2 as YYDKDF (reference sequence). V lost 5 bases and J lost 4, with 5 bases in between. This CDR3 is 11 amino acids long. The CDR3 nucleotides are TGTGCCACCAGCCTCTCCTATGGCTACACCTTC. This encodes CATSLSYGYTF.

The CDR3 spells CASSVIGRAIYF. In nucleotides, the CDR3 is TGTGCCAGCAGCGTGATTGGGAGAGCCATATATTTT. The gene calls are TRBV9 and TRBJ1-3; no clear D. The CDR3 is 12 amino acids. Germline assignment: CDR1 SGDLS and CDR2 YYNGEE. V lost 2 bases, J lost 11 bases, and 11 bases lay in between.

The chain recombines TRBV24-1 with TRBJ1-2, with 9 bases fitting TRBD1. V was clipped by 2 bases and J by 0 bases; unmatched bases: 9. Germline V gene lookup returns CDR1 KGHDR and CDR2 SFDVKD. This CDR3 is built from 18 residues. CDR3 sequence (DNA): TGTGCCACCAGTGATTCTACCGGGACAGGGTCGCCTAACTATGGCTACACCTTC. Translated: CATSDSTGTGSPNYGYTF.

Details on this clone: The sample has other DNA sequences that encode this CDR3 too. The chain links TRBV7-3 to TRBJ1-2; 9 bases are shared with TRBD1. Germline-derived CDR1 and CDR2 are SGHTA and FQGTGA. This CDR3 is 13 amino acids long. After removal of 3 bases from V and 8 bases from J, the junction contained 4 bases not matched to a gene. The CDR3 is CASSLGQGEGYTF. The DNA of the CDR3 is TGTGCCAGCAGCTTGGGACAGGGAGAGGGCTACACCTTC.

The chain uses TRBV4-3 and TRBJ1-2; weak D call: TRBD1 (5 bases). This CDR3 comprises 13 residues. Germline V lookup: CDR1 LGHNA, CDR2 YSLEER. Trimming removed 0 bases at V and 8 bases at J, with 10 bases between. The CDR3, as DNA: TGCGCCAGCAGCCAAGATTCTAAGGGGGGCTACACCTTC. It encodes CASSQDSKGGYTF.

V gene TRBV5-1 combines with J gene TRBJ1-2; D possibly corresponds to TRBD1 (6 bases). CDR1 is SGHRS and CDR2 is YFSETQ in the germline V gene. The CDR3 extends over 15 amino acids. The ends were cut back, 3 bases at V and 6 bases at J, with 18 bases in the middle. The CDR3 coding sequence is TGCGCCAGCAGCTCGGACGGACAGCGGGGGGATGGCTACACCTTC. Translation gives CASSSDGQRGDGYTF.

Here the CDR3 DNA reads TGTGCCAGCAGAACAGGGCCTGTGGGAAAACTGTTTTTT. Its translation: CASRTGPVGKLFF. This chain links TRBV28 with TRBJ1-4; perhaps TRBD1 as D (6 bases). With 6 bases removed from V and 10 bases from J, the gap between germline ends came to 15 bases. Per the germline V gene, CDR1 is MDHEN and CDR2 is SYDVKM. There are 13 residues in the CDR3.

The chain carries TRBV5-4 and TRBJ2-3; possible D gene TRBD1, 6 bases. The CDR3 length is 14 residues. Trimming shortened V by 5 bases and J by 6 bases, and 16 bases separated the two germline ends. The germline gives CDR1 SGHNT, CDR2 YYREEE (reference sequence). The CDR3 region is CASSWAGVRDTQYF. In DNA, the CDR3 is TGTGCCAGCAGTTGGGCAGGGGTGAGGGATACGCAGTATTTT.

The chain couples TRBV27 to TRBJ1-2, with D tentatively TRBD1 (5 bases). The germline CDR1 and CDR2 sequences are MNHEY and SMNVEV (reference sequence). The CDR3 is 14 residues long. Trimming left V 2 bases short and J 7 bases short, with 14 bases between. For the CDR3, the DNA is TGTGCCAGCAGTTTAAGCGGGGGATGGTTTGGCTACACCTTC. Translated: CASSLSGGWFGYTF.

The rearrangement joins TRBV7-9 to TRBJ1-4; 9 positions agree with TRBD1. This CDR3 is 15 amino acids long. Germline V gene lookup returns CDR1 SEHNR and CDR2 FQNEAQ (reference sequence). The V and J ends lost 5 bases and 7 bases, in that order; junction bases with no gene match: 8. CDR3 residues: CASSTRTGDGEKLFF. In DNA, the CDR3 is TGTGCCAGCAGCACAAGGACAGGGGATGGTGAAAAACTGTTTTTT. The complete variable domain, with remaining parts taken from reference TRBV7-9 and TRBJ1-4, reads DTGVSQNPRHKITKRGQNVTFRCDPISEHNRLYWYRQTLGQGPEFLTYFQNEAQLEKSRLLSDRFSAERPKGSFSTLEIQRTEQGDSAMYLCASSTRTGDGEKLFFGSGTQLSVL.

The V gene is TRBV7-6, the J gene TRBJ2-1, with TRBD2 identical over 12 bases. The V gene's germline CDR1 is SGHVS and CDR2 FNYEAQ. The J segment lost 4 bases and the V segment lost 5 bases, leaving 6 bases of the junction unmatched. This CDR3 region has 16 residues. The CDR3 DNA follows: TGTGCCAGCAGCGGGCGACTAGCGGGGGATTACAATGAGCAGTTCTTC. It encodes CASSGRLAGDYNEQFF.

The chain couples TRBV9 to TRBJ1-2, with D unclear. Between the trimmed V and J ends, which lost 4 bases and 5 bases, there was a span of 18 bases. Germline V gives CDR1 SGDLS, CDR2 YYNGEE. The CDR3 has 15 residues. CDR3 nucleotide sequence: TGTGCCAGCAGCTCCAGTTTCGACACAAGGTATGGCTACACCTTC. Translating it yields CASSSSFDTRYGYTF.

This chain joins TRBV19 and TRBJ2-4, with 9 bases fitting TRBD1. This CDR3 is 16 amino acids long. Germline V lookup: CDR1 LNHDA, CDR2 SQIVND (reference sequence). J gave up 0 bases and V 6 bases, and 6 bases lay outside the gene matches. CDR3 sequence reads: CASRNRDRVAKNIQYF. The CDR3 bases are TGTGCCAGTAGGAACCGGGACAGGGTAGCCAAAAACATTCAGTACTTC.

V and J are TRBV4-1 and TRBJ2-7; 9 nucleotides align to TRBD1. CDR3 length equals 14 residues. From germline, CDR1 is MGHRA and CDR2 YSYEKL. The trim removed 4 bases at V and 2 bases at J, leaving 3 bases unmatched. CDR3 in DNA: TGCGCCAGCAGCCCGACAGGGGGGACCTACGAGCAGTACTTC. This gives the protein CASSPTGGTYEQYF.

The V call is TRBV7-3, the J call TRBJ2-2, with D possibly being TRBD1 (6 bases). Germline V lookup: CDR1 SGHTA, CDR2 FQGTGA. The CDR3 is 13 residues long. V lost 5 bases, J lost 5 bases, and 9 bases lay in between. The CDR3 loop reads CASSRGTTGELFF. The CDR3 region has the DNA TGTGCCAGCAGCCGAGGGACAACCGGGGAGCTGTTTTTT.

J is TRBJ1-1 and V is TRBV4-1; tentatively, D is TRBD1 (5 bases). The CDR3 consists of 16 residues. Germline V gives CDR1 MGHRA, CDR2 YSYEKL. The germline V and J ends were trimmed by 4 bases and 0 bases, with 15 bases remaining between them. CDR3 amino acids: CASSPAGGMVNTEAFF. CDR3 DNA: TGCGCCAGCAGCCCCGCGGGGGGAATGGTGAACACTGAAGCTTTCTTT.

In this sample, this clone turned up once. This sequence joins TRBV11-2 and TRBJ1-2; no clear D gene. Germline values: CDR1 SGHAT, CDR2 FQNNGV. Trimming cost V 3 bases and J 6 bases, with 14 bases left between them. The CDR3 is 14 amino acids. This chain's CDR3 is CASSFMGSTDGYTF. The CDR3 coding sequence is TGTGCCAGCAGCTTCATGGGCAGTACCGATGGCTACACCTTC.

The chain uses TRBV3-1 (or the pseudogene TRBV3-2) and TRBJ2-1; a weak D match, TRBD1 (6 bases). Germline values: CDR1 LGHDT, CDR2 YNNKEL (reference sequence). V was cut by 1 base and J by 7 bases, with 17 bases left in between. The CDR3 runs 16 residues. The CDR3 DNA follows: TGTGCCAGCAGCCAAGTTGGGACACCTAAGAGTAATGAGCAGTTCTTC. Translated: CASSQVGTPKSNEQFF.

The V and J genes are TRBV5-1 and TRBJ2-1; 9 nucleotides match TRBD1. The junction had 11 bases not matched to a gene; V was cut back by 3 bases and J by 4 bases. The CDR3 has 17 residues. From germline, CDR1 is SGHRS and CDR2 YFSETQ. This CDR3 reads CASSSPPGQGGYNEQFF. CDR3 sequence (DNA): TGCGCCAGCAGCTCCCCGCCGGGACAGGGAGGGTACAATGAGCAGTTCTTC.